The 9 T cell receptor beta chains given below trace back to one sample, sequenced in a study of cytomegalovirus exposure and HLA in healthy donors. Vbeta (60) and Jbeta (13) primers were used in the PCR. This table comes from immunoSEQ multiplex PCR, and its TCRdb copy is limited to in-frame clones, with some not included. The sample carries 75,000 to 100,000 clones, 65% to 85% recorded once. Sequences were obtained from PBMCs. All receptors derive from a man aged 40-49 years in good health and CMV-seronegative.

The chain recombines TRBV6-1 with TRBJ2-7; TRBD1 matches at 10 bases. Trimming at V came to 4 bases and at J to 3 bases, leaving 0 bases not matched to a gene. Germline assignment: CDR1 MNHNS and CDR2 SASEGT. The CDR3 covers 13 residues. Here the CDR3 DNA reads TGTGCCAGCAGTGGGGACAGGGGCTACGAGCAGTACTTC. Translating gives CASSGDRGYEQYF.

The chain links TRBV7-8 to TRBJ2-7, with D possibly being TRBD2 (5 bases). Germline CDR1 and CDR2: SGHVS and FQNEAQ. The CDR3 length is 13 residues. Trimming left V 5 bases short and J 2 bases short, with 10 bases between. CDR3 sequence (DNA): TGTGCCAGCAGCCTAGGCGGGCCCTACGAGCAGTACTTC. This encodes CASSLGGPYEQYF.

The rearrangement links TRBV19 to TRBJ2-2, with 9 bases aligning to TRBD2. The CDR3 sequence is 17 residues long. The junction had 8 bases not matched to a gene; V was cut back by 6 bases and J by 0 bases. CDR1 and CDR2 (germline): LNHDA, SQIVND (reference sequence). The CDR3 spells CASRRPSGTTNTGELFF. The CDR3 DNA follows: TGTGCCAGTAGGAGGCCTAGCGGGACCACGAACACCGGGGAGCTGTTTTTT.

V usage is TRBV2 and J usage is TRBJ1-1, with 8 bases matching TRBD1. Looked up from germline, CDR1 is SNHLY and CDR2 is FYNNEI. V gave up 6 bases and J gave up 6 bases; unmatched junction bases: 15. This CDR3 has 16 amino acids. The CDR3 spells CASRDRGHRRAAEAFF. DNA of the CDR3: TGTGCCAGCAGAGACAGGGGCCATCGTAGGGCCGCTGAAGCTTTCTTT.

The chain couples TRBV19 to TRBJ2-1; 9 bases are shared with TRBD2. Germline values: CDR1 LNHDA, CDR2 SQIVND (reference sequence). J lost 3 bases, V lost 4 bases, and 1 base had no gene match. CDR3 size: 14 residues. The CDR3 is CASSSSGGYNEQFF. The CDR3 DNA follows: TGTGCCAGTAGTAGTAGCGGGGGCTACAATGAGCAGTTCTTC.

This clone was picked up a small number of times. Within the sample, other DNA sequences also encode this same CDR3. V is TRBV5-1 and J is TRBJ2-2, with 10 nucleotides matching TRBD2. Germline CDR1 SGHRS, CDR2 YFSETQ. There are 15 residues in the CDR3. Losses at the gene ends were 4 bases for V and 4 bases for J; bases not matched to a gene: 4. CDR3 DNA sequence: TGCGCCAGCAGCGCAGCGGGAGGGTCCACCGGGGAGCTGTTTTTT. Protein: CASSAAGGSTGELFF.

A single count supports this clone. This rearrangement joins TRBV5-6 to TRBJ1-6; possibly TRBD1 for D (5 bases). V lost 1 base to trimming and J lost 10 bases, with 12 bases between them. Germline CDR1 is SGHDT and CDR2 is YYEEEE. This CDR3 has 14 residues. The CDR3 DNA reads as TGTGCCAGCAGCTTGTTGCGGGGCTGGTCACCCCTCCACTTT. This codes for CASSLLRGWSPLHF.

V and J are TRBV7-9 and TRBJ2-2; weak D call: TRBD1 (6 bases). The CDR3 consists of 16 residues. The V end lost 4 bases, the J end lost 3 bases, and 15 bases lay between the germline ends. CDR1 SEHNR and CDR2 FQNEAQ come from the germline V gene (reference sequence). CDR3 nucleotide sequence: TGTGCCAGCAGCTCCCATTCCCCAGGGGACACCGGGGAGCTGTTTTTT. Encoded protein: CASSSHSPGDTGELFF.

The chain recombines TRBV2 with TRBJ2-3, with 14 bases lining up with TRBD2. Trimming took 6 bases from V and 4 from J; bases not matched to a gene: 3. This CDR3 is 15 amino acids long. In germline, CDR1 is SNHLY, CDR2 FYNNEI. CDR3 sequence (DNA): TGTGCCAGCAGGCGACTAGCGGGGGGGCCAGATACGCAGTATTTT. Its protein product is CASRRLAGGPDTQYF. The whole variable domain, remainder taken from reference TRBV2 and TRBJ2-3, is EPEVTQTPSHQVTQMGQEVILRCVPISNHLYFYWYRQILGQKVEFLVSFYNNEISEKSEIFDDQFSVERPDGSNFTLKIRSTKLEDSAMYFCASRRLAGGPDTQYFGPGTRLTVL.